This entry lists 23 T cell receptor beta chains sequenced from one sample in a study of Ad26.COV2.S vaccination and SARS-CoV-2 variants (dated by TCRdb to about 2021). Library creation used the immunoSEQ multiplex PCR assay. Entries here come from immuneACCESS through TCRdb and include only in-frame sequences with V and J called. Some clones fail to appear in such tables; in the studies checked, an unresolved V gene covers under half of the shortfall, and the cause of the remainder is unknown. The sample table shows some 460,000 clones, and nearly 90% are seen once. The top ten constitute more than 1.5% of the sample. Explained via the paper, the treatment or condition label denotes: roughly 19 received Ad26.COV2.S at low or high dose, single or two shots; roughly 5 received placebo; per-sample allocation not given. Repertoires of vaccine and placebo recipients were sequenced from samples collected on day 63 after the first injection.

The source material was peripheral blood, sampled in a trial of Ad26.COV2.S vaccine versus placebo. The receptor set was obtained from a person between 18 and 65 years old who received the Ad26.COV2.S COVID-19 vaccine or a placebo.

The chain combines TRBV4-1 with TRBJ1-1; D is unclear. Germline CDR1 MGHRA, CDR2 YSYEKL. V was cut by 4 bases and J by 3 bases, with 9 bases left in between. The CDR3 consists of 13 residues. The CDR3 here is CASSRYGDTEAFF. Here the CDR3 DNA reads TGCGCCAGCAGCCGATACGGGGACACTGAAGCTTTCTTT.

CDR3 bases: TGTGCCAGCAGCCAAAGCCGGGACGCAACTAATGAAAAACTGTTTTTT. It encodes CASSQSRDATNEKLFF. This chain joins TRBV11-1 and TRBJ1-4; D possibly corresponds to TRBD1 (5 bases). V was pared by 5 bases and J by 0 bases, with 13 bases between. The germline gives CDR1 SGHAT, CDR2 FQDESV (reference sequence). This CDR3 has 16 amino acids.

The DNA for the CDR3 is TGTGCCAGTAGTAACCAGGACAGGACCAATCAGCCCCAGCATTTT. As protein: CASSNQDRTNQPQHF. The V gene is TRBV19, the J gene TRBJ1-5; 7 nucleotides agree with TRBD1. The CDR3 is made up of 15 amino acids. The J segment lost 3 bases and the V segment lost 4 bases, leaving 6 bases of the junction unmatched. Per the germline V gene, CDR1 is LNHDA and CDR2 is SQIVND (reference sequence).

This clone was counted only a few times. CDR3 in DNA: TGTGCCAGCAGCAAACACCCAGGGGAAGGACATAGCAATCAGCCCCAGCATTTT. Its protein is CASSKHPGEGHSNQPQHF. The chain has TRBV21-1 and TRBJ1-5; TRBD1 is the table's D call, not checked against the DNA. TRBV21-1 corresponds to a pseudogene. The CDR3 is made up of 18 amino acids.

J is TRBJ1-1 and V is TRBV6-1; D gene uncertain. CDR3 length equals 14 residues. V was clipped by 2 bases and J by 4 bases, with 11 bases between them. CDR1 is MNHNS, CDR2 SASEGT, per germline. The CDR3 loop reads CASSELIKSTEAFF. CDR3 in DNA: TGTGCCAGCAGTGAACTGATCAAGAGCACTGAAGCTTTCTTT.

Notes on this clone: Germline and junction disagree at one end, which may indicate a read error. V is TRBV19 and J is TRBJ2-1; 9 nucleotides match TRBD2. CDR1 LNHDA and CDR2 SQIVND come from the germline V gene (reference sequence). This CDR3 has 11 residues. CDR3 nucleotide sequence: TGTGCCAGTAGCCAGGGACTAGCCCGAATCTTC. It codes for CASSQGLARIF.

The V and J genes are TRBV5-8 and TRBJ1-1; the D is unclear. Looked up from germline, CDR1 is SGHTS and CDR2 is YDEGEE. Trimming took off 5 bases at V and 1 base at J, with 9 bases between the two ends. The CDR3 runs 13 residues. DNA for the CDR3: TGTGCCAGCAGAAAAGAAGAGAACACTGAAGCTTTCTTT. Protein: CASRKEENTEAFF. Full variable domain (missing parts from reference TRBV5-8 and TRBJ1-1): EAGVTQSPTHLIKTRGQQATLRCSPISGHTSVYWYQQALGLGLQFLLWYDEGEERNRGNFPPRFSGRQFPNYSSELNVNALELEDSALYLCASRKEENTEAFFGQGTRLTVV.

The genes are TRBV7-9 and TRBJ1-2; 9 nucleotides line up with TRBD1. The CDR3 is made up of 14 amino acids. The germline gives CDR1 SEHNR, CDR2 FQNEAQ (reference sequence). V shed 5 bases and J 2 bases; nucleotides not matched to a gene: 3. CDR3 in DNA: TGTGCCAGCAGCCCGGGACAGGGAAACTATGGCTACACCTTC. Translated, it gives CASSPGQGNYGYTF.

This clone was counted once. The V call is TRBV5-1, the J call TRBJ2-5; 9 nucleotides align to TRBD2. The trim removed 4 bases at V and 5 bases at J, leaving 9 bases unmatched. From germline, CDR1 is SGHRS and CDR2 YFSETQ. The CDR3 sequence is 15 residues long. CDR3: CASSQGLAIGETQYF. Written as DNA, the CDR3 is TGCGCCAGCAGCCAAGGACTAGCGATTGGGGAGACCCAGTACTTC.

This rearrangement joins TRBV28 to TRBJ2-1; no clear D gene. The CDR3 contains 13 residues. Trimming pared 7 bases from V and 12 bases from J, leaving 19 bases between. Germline values: CDR1 MDHEN, CDR2 SYDVKM. The CDR3 spells CASTSLGTVGQFF. The CDR3 DNA follows: TGTGCCAGCACCTCCTTAGGCACAGTGGGGCAGTTCTTC.

The chain couples TRBV19 to TRBJ1-5, with 8 bases identical to TRBD1. Trimming took 6 bases from V and 7 from J; bases not matched to a gene: 14. Germline values: CDR1 LNHDA, CDR2 SQIVND (reference sequence). This CDR3 has 16 amino acids. The CDR3 DNA sequence: TGTGCCAGTAGATTTATTGCCGGACAGGGAGGACAGCCCCAGCATTTT. Its translation is CASRFIAGQGGQPQHF.

The chain has TRBV7-8 and TRBJ2-5; no clear D. This CDR3 has 13 residues. V gave up 5 bases and J gave up 1 base, with 8 bases separating them. Germline V lookup: CDR1 SGHVS, CDR2 FQNEAQ. The CDR3 DNA sequence: TGTGCCAGCAGCCCGCGCCTCCAAGAGACCCAGTACTTC. It encodes CASSPRLQETQYF.

The count of this clone is one. The chain joins TRBV3-1 (or the pseudogene TRBV3-2) to TRBJ1-3; TRBD1 matches 7 bases. The CDR3 runs 14 residues. In germline, CDR1 is LGHDT, CDR2 YNNKEL (reference sequence). The V and J ends lost 8 bases and 3 bases, in that order; junction bases with no gene match: 7. In nucleotides, the CDR3 is TGTGCCAGCGGGGAGGGGGCTCGTGGAAACACCATATATTTT. This encodes CASGEGARGNTIYF.

This clone turned up a few times. The chain carries TRBV7-6 and TRBJ2-1, with 12 positions matching TRBD2. Trimming at V came to 1 base and at J to 6 bases, leaving 13 bases not matched to a gene. Germline V gene lookup returns CDR1 SGHVS and CDR2 FNYEAQ. The CDR3 loop spans 19 amino acids. CDR3 loop: CASSLGWSTSGSATNEQFF. CDR3 sequence (DNA): TGTGCCAGCAGCTTAGGGTGGTCGACTAGCGGGAGTGCCACCAATGAGCAGTTCTTC.

CDR3 sequence: CAIRTGVNSPLHF. In DNA form, the CDR3 reads TGTGCCATCCGGACAGGGGTGAATTCACCCCTCCACTTT. The genes are TRBV12-3 or TRBV12-4 and TRBJ1-6, with 9 positions matching TRBD1. After removal of 10 bases from V and 7 bases from J, the junction contained 5 bases not matched to a gene. The length of the CDR3 is 13 residues.

The genes are TRBV5-1 and TRBJ1-1; D is unresolved. The germline gives CDR1 SGHRS, CDR2 YFSETQ. V was cut by 0 bases and J by 0 bases, with 6 bases left in between. The CDR3 is 14 amino acids. Here the CDR3 DNA reads TGCGCCAGCAGCTTGGCACACATGAACACTGAAGCTTTCTTT. The encoded protein is CASSLAHMNTEAFF. Complete variable domain (other parts from reference TRBV5-1 and TRBJ1-1): KAGVTQTPRYLIKTRGQQVTLSCSPISGHRSVSWYQQTPGQGLQFLFEYFSETQRNKGNFPGRFSGRQFSNSRSEMNVSTLELGDSALYLCASSLAHMNTEAFFGQGTRLTVV.

The rearrangement joins TRBV5-1 to TRBJ2-1, with a tentative D call TRBD1 (6 bases). This CDR3 has 13 amino acids. V was clipped by 4 bases and J by 5 bases, with 10 bases between them. Germline values: CDR1 SGHRS, CDR2 YFSETQ. CDR3 in amino acids: CASSGGQHNEQFF. DNA for the CDR3: TGCGCCAGCAGCGGTGGACAGCACAATGAGCAGTTCTTC.

The chain uses TRBV18 and TRBJ2-7; 7 positions match TRBD2. Germline CDR1 is KGHSH and CDR2 is LQKENI. V lost 3 bases and J lost 5; bases outside the gene matches: 4. The CDR3 has 13 amino acids. The CDR3 region has the DNA TGTGCCAGCTCACCCCTTCTAGCGGACGAGCAGTACTTC. This sequence encodes CASSPLLADEQYF. Filled out from reference TRBV18 and TRBJ2-7, the complete variable domain reads NAGVMQNPRHLVRRRGQEARLRCSPMKGHSHVYWYRQLPEEGLKFMVYLQKENIIDESGMPKERFSAEFPKEGPSILRIQQVVRGDSAAYFCASSPLLADEQYFGPGTRLTVT.

The chain joins TRBV6-5 to TRBJ1-2, with no clear D. Trimming took off 4 bases at V and 4 bases at J, with 19 bases between the two ends. Per germline, CDR1 MNHEY and CDR2 SVGAGI. The CDR3 is 16 amino acids. The CDR3 loop reads CASSSYGGSRLYGYTF. In DNA form, the CDR3 reads TGTGCCAGCAGTTCCTACGGAGGGAGTAGGCTCTATGGCTACACCTTC.

This clone was detected a few times. The gene calls are TRBV7-6 and TRBJ1-3, with D hard to call. This CDR3 is built from 13 residues. V was trimmed by 3 bases and J by 4 bases, leaving 7 bases between them. Germline lookup yields CDR1 SGHVS and CDR2 FNYEAQ. Written as DNA, the CDR3 is TGTGCCAGCAGCTTCGGAAACGGAAACACCATATATTTT. Translated: CASSFGNGNTIYF.

This chain uses TRBV7-9 with TRBJ2-3, with 10 bases matching TRBD2. Germline lookup yields CDR1 SEHNR and CDR2 FQNEAQ (reference sequence). This CDR3 has 16 residues. The J segment lost 5 bases and the V segment lost 4 bases, leaving 9 bases of the junction unmatched. The CDR3 reads CASSSTTSGLVDTQYF. The CDR3, as DNA: TGTGCCAGCAGCTCTACGACTAGCGGGCTTGTAGATACGCAGTATTTT.

The rearrangement uses TRBV19 and TRBJ1-2; D not certain. Germline V CDR1 and CDR2: LNHDA, SQIVND (reference sequence). Trimming took 3 bases from V and 5 from J, leaving 7 bases between them. The CDR3 length is 12 residues. This CDR3 reads CASSMVAYGYTF. DNA for the CDR3: TGTGCCAGTAGTATGGTAGCGTATGGCTACACCTTC.

The chain is built from TRBV7-3 and TRBJ2-7, with D uncertain. Looked up from germline, CDR1 is SGHTA and CDR2 is FQGTGA. The V end was cut by 6 bases, the J end by 2 bases, with 17 bases between. The CDR3 is made up of 15 amino acids. The CDR3 DNA is TGTGCCAGCAGTAGGCCGATTTTACCCCCCTACGAGCAGTACTTC. Protein product: CASSRPILPPYEQYF.